Listed below are T cell receptor beta chains from one sample, sequenced in a study of cytomegalovirus exposure and HLA in healthy donors. Only in-frame clones appear in the TCRdb table, and some are missing; sequencing was by immunoSEQ multiplex PCR. The data contain about 65,000 clones, approximately 78% of them singletons. The sample consisted of PBMCs. Receptor source: a girl aged 5-17 years in good health and CMV-seropositive. CDR3s include the opening cysteine and the closing phenylalanine or tryptophan. Fields, in order: clone size, D gene, J gene, V gene, CDR3 DNA, CDR3 protein. The D gene is left open where the match is weak. Not every row has a clone size; where given, it reads once, few, many or a size class.

-,TRBD1,TRBJ1-6,TRBV2,TGTGCCAGGGGGCGTGGGAGAGGGGGCGGTAATTCACCCCTCCACTTT,CARGRGRGGGNSPLHF
-,-,TRBJ2-6,TRBV19,TGTGCCAGTAGTATAGGGGCCGGCGGGACAGTTCCCTCTGGGGCCAACGTCCTGACTTTC,CASSIGAGGTVPSGANVLTF
-,-,TRBJ1-4,TRBV7-2,TGTGCCAGCAGCTTAACGCTACGGACAGCAACTAATGAAAAACTGTTTTTT,CASSLTLRTATNEKLFF
-,TRBD1,TRBJ2-7,TRBV7-2,TGTGCCAGCAGCCCGACGACAGGGGGGACCTACGAGCGGTACTTC,CASSPTTGGTYERYF
-,-,TRBJ1-1,TRBV30,TGTGCCTGGAGTGAGGGGAGGGGAGGGGCGCGGTACAGTGGCACTGAAGCTTTCTTT,CAWSEGRGGARYSGTEAFF
-,TRBD1,TRBJ2-1,TRBV5-1,TGCGCCAGCAGCCCGGGGGGGACAGGGGGGAATGAGCAGTTCTTC,CASSPGGTGGNEQFF
-,-,TRBJ2-5,TRBV10-3,TGTGCCTTTAGTCGGGGATTGGGCGAGACCCAGTACTTC,CAFSRGLGETQYF
-,-,TRBJ2-7,TRBV14,TGTGCCAGCAGCCAAGGCATCAGTCACTCCTACGAGCAGTACTTC,CASSQGISHSYEQYF
-,TRBD2,TRBJ2-7,TRBV11-3,TGTGCCAGCAGCTTAGGTAGCGGGCGATCCTACGAGCAGTACTTC,CASSLGSGRSYEQYF
once,-,TRBJ2-2,TRBV30,TGTGCCTGGAGTGCCTTCCCAGCCGGGGAGCTGTTTTTT,CAWSAFPAGELFF
-,TRBD1,TRBJ2-1,TRBV9,TGTGCCAGCAGCGACCGGGACAGGCAAGCAAATGAGCAGTTCTTC,CASSDRDRQANEQFF
-,-,TRBJ2-3,TRBV30,TGTGCCTGGGAGAGGTCGGCTAGCACAGATACGCAGTATTTT,CAWERSASTDTQYF
-,-,TRBJ1-5,TRBV25-1,TGTGCCAGCAGTGGGAGGTATAGCAATCAGCCCCAGCATTTT,CASSGRYSNQPQHF
-,-,TRBJ1-6,TRBV6-5,TGTGCCAGCGGGCCGTATAATTCACCCCTCCACTTT,CASGPYNSPLHF
few,-,TRBJ2-7,TRBV7-9,TGTGCCAGCACCAAGATGGAGGGACTCAAGGTTCGATGGTACTTC,CASTKMEGLKVRWYF
once,-,TRBJ2-2,TRBV11-3,TGTGCCAGCAGAACGAGGGAGTCCACCGGGGAGCTGTTTTTT,CASRTRESTGELFF
few,-,TRBJ1-5,TRBV27,TGTGCCAGCAGCCCCACAGGTTCCCGACAGCCCCAGCATTTT,CASSPTGSRQPQHF
-,-,TRBJ1-1,TRBV10-2,TGCGCCAGCAGACGGGACACCTTGAGCACTGAAGCTTTCTTT,CASRRDTLSTEAFF
few,-,TRBJ2-7,TRBV29-1,TGCAGCGTTGGACTGGCCATTGATTACGAGCAGTACTTC,CSVGLAIDYEQYF
-,TRBD2,TRBJ2-5,TRBV11-2,TGTGCCAGCAGCCCCGGGACTAGCGGAGAGACCCAGTACTTC,CASSPGTSGETQYF
-,-,TRBJ2-1,TRBV11-3,TGTGCCAGCAGCTTAAATACCCGGTCCTATGAGCAGTTCTTC,CASSLNTRSYEQFF
-,TRBD1,TRBJ2-7,TRBV14,TGTGCCAGCAGCCAGTCGCCGGACAGGGTCCTACGAGGGCAGTACTTC,CASSQSPDRVLRGQYF
-,-,TRBJ2-3,TRBV28,TGTGCCAGCAATCCCCCTGGGCGGGCCCTAAGCACAGATACGCAGTATTTT,CASNPPGRALSTDTQYF
-,-,TRBJ1-6,TRBV27,TGTGCCAGCAGTCCCTTCCCCAATTCACCCCTCCACTTT,CASSPFPNSPLHF
-,-,TRBJ2-5,TRBV2,TGTGCCAGCAACATTGGACAGCAAGAGACCCAGTACTTC,CASNIGQQETQYF
-,TRBD2,TRBJ2-5,TRBV4-1,TGCGCCAGCAGCCACCCTGGACTAGCGGGGGGGCCCGGTCGCGAGACCCAGTACTTC,CASSHPGLAGGPGRETQYF
few,-,TRBJ2-2,TRBV6-5,TGTGCCAGCAGGATGAGGGCGGGCTACACCGGGGAGCTGTTTTTT,CASRMRAGYTGELFF
-,TRBD1,TRBJ2-7,TRBV5-6,TGTGCCAGCAGCTGGCGGACAGGGCCTTACGAGCAGTACTTC,CASSWRTGPYEQYF
-,-,TRBJ2-7,TRBV7-2,TGTGCCAGCAGCTTAGAGGACAGAGCCTACGAGCAGTACTTC,CASSLEDRAYEQYF
-,TRBD2,TRBJ2-1,TRBV29-1,TGCAGCGGAGCCACTAGCGGGAGATTTGGTGAGCAGTTCTTC,CSGATSGRFGEQFF
-,-,TRBJ2-7,TRBV7-2,TGTGCCAGCAGCTGGCCCGGACAGACAAAATACGAGCAGTACTTC,CASSWPGQTKYEQYF
-,-,TRBJ1-6,TRBV10-3,TGTGCCATCACCTCTATGGTAACTTCACCCCTCCACTTT,CAITSMVTSPLHF
once,-,TRBJ2-5,TRBV27,TGTGCCAGCACAGGCAGGGAGACCCAGTACTTC,CASTGRETQYF
-,-,TRBJ2-3,TRBV6-5,TGTGCCAGCAGGACAGAAGATACGCAGTATTTT,CASRTEDTQYF
-,TRBD1,TRBJ1-2,TRBV29-1,TGCAGCGTTTACAGGGGCTCTGGCTACACCTTC,CSVYRGSGYTF
-,TRBD1,TRBJ2-2,TRBV27,TGTGCCAGCAGGACCGGGACAGTTCCCGCCGGGGAGCTGTTTTTT,CASRTGTVPAGELFF
few,-,TRBJ2-1,TRBV2,TGTGCCAGCAGTGGTGCACTTTACAATGAGCAGTTCTTC,CASSGALYNEQFF
-,-,TRBJ2-6,TRBV9,TGTGCCAGCAGCGGAACTACAGGAGCTGGGGCCAACGTCCTGACTTTC,CASSGTTGAGANVLTF
-,-,TRBJ2-3,TRBV5-8,TGTGCCAGCAGCGGAGCAGTTTCGGCAGATACGCAGTATTTT,CASSGAVSADTQYF
-,TRBD1,TRBJ1-2,TRBV5-1,TGCGCCAGCAGCCAGGGACAGGAGAACTATGGCTACACCTTC,CASSQGQENYGYTF
-,-,TRBJ1-1,TRBV6-5,TGTGCCAGCAGTTACTCACAGGGTTCCCCGAACACTGAAGCTTTCTTT,CASSYSQGSPNTEAFF
-,-,TRBJ2-7,TRBV29-1,TGCAGCGTTGAGAACTCCCCAAGCTACGAGCAGTACTTC,CSVENSPSYEQYF
-,-,TRBJ1-5,TRBV6-4,TGTGCCACCGTCGTCGGGGGATCCAATCAGCCCCAGCATTTT,CATVVGGSNQPQHF
once,-,TRBJ1-2,TRBV9,TGTGCCAGCAGCGTAGCCAGTTCTTATGGCTACACCTTC,CASSVASSYGYTF
-,-,TRBJ1-1,TRBV30,TGTGCCTGGAGTGTGGGGCTTATGGGGGAAGCTTTCTTT,CAWSVGLMGEAFF
-,-,TRBJ2-5,TRBV7-8,TGTGCCAGCAGCTTAAGATGGCACAGGGGGGGTTTGGAGACCCAGTACTTC,CASSLRWHRGGLETQYF
-,-,TRBJ1-1,TRBV4-1,TGCGCCAGCAGCAGACAGGTTCGGACTGAAGCTTTCTTT,CASSRQVRTEAFF
-,-,TRBJ1-2,TRBV14,TGTGCCAGCAGCCCTAACAGGGTGGCGAACTATGGCTACACCTTC,CASSPNRVANYGYTF